This T cell receptor (beta chain) stems from a study of cytomegalovirus exposure and HLA in healthy donors. Germline assignment: CDR1 MDHEN and CDR2 SYDVKM. V was cut by 3 bases and J by 0 bases, with 6 bases left in between. This CDR3 region has 14 residues. The PCR contained 60 Vbeta and 13 Jbeta primers. The assay was immunoSEQ multiplex PCR, and TCRdb's table has in-frame clones only and misses some. The repertoire holds about 170,000 clones, around 78% seen once, with less than 0.9% in the top ten. Details on this clone: Its antigen is unknown.

Notes on the study in general: The Asian-associated ancestry cluster reportedly had fewer N-insertions than the roughly 670-donor mean in a later analysis.

This sequence originates from a female donor in good health and CMV-seronegative. The gene calls are TRBV28 and TRBJ1-3; D not certain. Sample: PBMCs. The CDR3 loop is CASSFQNSGNTIYF. The CDR3 DNA sequence: TGTGCCAGCAGTTTTCAAAACTCTGGAAACACCATATATTTT.